This TCR beta chain was retrieved from a study of control samples from healthy donors and cancer patients. V lost 5 bases to trimming and J lost 7 bases, with 15 bases between them. The CDR3 totals 14 residues. Germline lookup yields CDR1 LNHDA and CDR2 SQIVND (reference sequence). TCRdb's copy holds only in-frame clones and misses some; the assay was immunoSEQ multiplex PCR. The repertoire includes under 65,000 clones, about 86% of them detected once, and 2.8% sits in the top ten. The chain links TRBV19 to TRBJ1-5; D is perhaps TRBD1 (6 bases). The clonotype was recovered from a woman aged 45-59 years with lung cancer. Sequencing was carried out using PBMCs. CDR3 residues: CASSPQGIGQPQHF. CDR3 in DNA: TGTGCCAGTAGTCCACAGGGAATTGGACAGCCCCAGCATTTT.